The T cell receptor beta chain described here comes from a study of cytomegalovirus exposure and HLA in healthy donors. General study results and limits: Later genetic work tied a missense DCLRE1C variant to beta-chain V and J trimming. The study listed 150 to 200 cytomegalovirus-associated TCR beta chains.

The PCR contained 60 Vbeta and 13 Jbeta primers. Here immunoSEQ multiplex PCR was the method, and the copy in TCRdb shows in-frame clones only, minus some. The table lists 150,000 to 200,000 clones. As for this clone: The antigen remains unidentified.

Material for sequencing was PBMCs. This TCR derives from a woman between 18 and 29 years old in good health and CMV-seropositive.

The CDR3 loop is CASSLGLYEQYF. CDR3 sequence (DNA): TGTGCCAGCAGCTTAGGGCTCTACGAGCAGTACTTC. The chain couples TRBV11-2 to TRBJ2-7, with D hard to call. This CDR3 contains 12 residues. Germline-derived CDR1 and CDR2 are SGHAT and FQNNGV. V lost 1 base and J lost 3, with 4 bases in between.